This passage covers 9 T cell receptor beta chains from one sample sequenced in a study of T cell repertoires in cytomegalovirus infection. TCRdb reanalysed the reads using MiXCR and keeps one entry per CDR3 protein. The data hold approximately 1,000,000 distinct CDR3 sequences, with approximately 31% observed a single time. These receptors' targets are unknown. The specimen was cultured CD8+ T cells from PBMCs, collected from culture after CMV antigen stimulation. These receptor sequences come from a human donor in good health (CMV status not recorded). Some clones in this sample may be carry-over from other donors' samples.

The chain links TRBV7-9 to TRBJ1-1; D gene unclear. CDR3 length equals 14 residues. Germline CDR1 SEHNR, CDR2 FQNEAQ (reference sequence). The V and J ends lost 5 bases and 1 base respectively, with 11 bases between them. The CDR3 region is CASSLGSWNTEAFF. In nucleotides, the CDR3 is TGTGCCAGCAGCCTCGGGAGCTGGAACACTGAAGCTTTCTTT.

The rearrangement uses TRBV24-1 and TRBJ2-1; 8 bases match TRBD2. This CDR3 region has 16 residues. Losses at the gene ends were 0 bases for V and 2 bases for J; bases not matched to a gene: 2. From germline, CDR1 is KGHDR and CDR2 SFDVKD. The CDR3 region has the DNA TGTGCCACCAGTGATTTGGCGGGGGGCACCTACAATGAGCAGTTCTTC. Translation gives CATSDLAGGTYNEQFF.

This clonotype was observed a single time. This rearrangement joins TRBV19 to TRBJ1-5, with a weak D call TRBD1 (6 bases). V lost 5 bases and J lost 5, with 13 bases in between. The CDR3 loop spans 14 amino acids. CDR1 is LNHDA, CDR2 SQIVND, per germline (reference sequence). CDR3 nucleotides: TGTGCCAGTAGTGTACAGGGTTTCTATCAGCCCCAGCATTTT. Translating it yields CASSVQGFYQPQHF.

The chain uses TRBV10-3 and TRBJ1-5, with a possible D match to TRBD1 (6 bases). V dropped 5 bases and J dropped 4 bases, with 12 bases sitting between them. Germline assignment: CDR1 ENHRY and CDR2 SYGVKD. The CDR3 is made up of 14 amino acids. The CDR3 protein is CAISPGGANQPQHF. DNA of the CDR3: TGTGCCATCAGTCCCGGGGGCGCGAATCAGCCCCAGCATTTT.

There are a few counts of this clonotype. The chain is built from TRBV4-2 and TRBJ2-2, with a weak D call TRBD1 (6 bases). Germline CDR1 and CDR2: LGHNA and YNFKEQ. V lost 5 bases and J lost 2, with 12 bases in between. The CDR3 is 15 amino acids. Here the CDR3 DNA reads TGTGCCAGCAGCGTGGTGGACAGCAACACCGGGGAGCTGTTTTTT. Its protein is CASSVVDSNTGELFF.

This chain links TRBV4-2 with TRBJ1-1; possible D gene TRBD1, 5 bases. CDR1 is LGHNA, CDR2 YNFKEQ, per germline. CDR3 length: 15 residues. Trimming left V 5 bases short and J 4 bases short, with 17 bases between. CDR3 nucleotides: TGTGCCAGCAGCGCTATGTTCAGGGACCGCACTGAAGCTTTCTTT. Its translation: CASSAMFRDRTEAFF.

The chain recombines TRBV11-3 with TRBJ2-3; TRBD1 is a possible D gene (5 bases). V was cut by 5 bases and J by 1 base, with 10 bases left in between. Germline CDR1 is SGHNT and CDR2 is YENEEA. The CDR3 contains 14 residues. The DNA for the CDR3 is TGTGCCAGCAGCGGACAATGGGGCACAGATACGCAGTATTTT. It yields the protein CASSGQWGTDTQYF.

This clonotype has a handful of counts. J is TRBJ1-2 and V is TRBV4-1; D not certain. This CDR3 has 12 residues. CDR1 MGHRA and CDR2 YSYEKL come from the germline V gene. V shed 1 base and J shed 7 bases, with 7 bases lying between them. Written as DNA, the CDR3 is TGCGCCAGCAGCCAAGGACGGCGTGGCTACACCTTC. Its protein product is CASSQGRRGYTF.

As to this clonotype: The CDR3 end shows no conserved phenylalanine or tryptophan, and so a read error is likely. The V gene is TRBV7-1, the J gene TRBJ2-7; 7 bases align to TRBD1. TRBV7-1 is an open reading frame whose function is uncertain. The J segment lost 0 bases and the V segment lost 5 bases, leaving 10 bases of the junction unmatched. The CDR3 is 16 residues long. The CDR3 nucleotides read TGTGCCAGCAGCCCCCTACCCGGGACAGACTCCTACGAGCAGTACCTC. The encoded protein is CASSPLPGTDSYEQYL.